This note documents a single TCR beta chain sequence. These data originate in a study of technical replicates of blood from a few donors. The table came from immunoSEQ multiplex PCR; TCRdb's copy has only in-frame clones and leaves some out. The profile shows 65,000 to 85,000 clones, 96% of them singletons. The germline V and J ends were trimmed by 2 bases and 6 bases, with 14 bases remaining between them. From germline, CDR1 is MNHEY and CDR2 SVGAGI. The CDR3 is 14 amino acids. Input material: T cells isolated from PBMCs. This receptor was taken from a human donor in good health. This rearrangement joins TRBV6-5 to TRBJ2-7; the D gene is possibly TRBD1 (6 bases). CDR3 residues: CASSYIRGHGEQYF. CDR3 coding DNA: TGTGCCAGCAGTTACATCAGGGGCCACGGCGAGCAGTACTTC.